The 30 T cell receptor beta chains given below trace back to one sample, sequenced in a study of metastatic and nonmetastatic thyroid tumors. Nobody among the patients had been given any treatment before thyroid surgery. TCRdb re-called the PCR reads via MiXCR. The table records about 24,000 clones, 20% to 30% of them present only once. Sequencing was performed on tumor tissue. These receptors came from a male donor with papillary thyroid cancer or a benign thyroid nodule (not recorded which). Some clones in this sample may be carry-over from other donors' samples.

Ten or more counts support this clone. The chain carries TRBV11-2 and TRBJ1-1; D gene uncertain. This CDR3 spans 13 amino acids. Germline V gives CDR1 SGHAT, CDR2 FQNNGV. V lost 1 base to trimming and J lost 1 base, with 4 bases between them. The CDR3 DNA follows: TGTGCCAGCAGCTTAGTCTGGAACACTGAAGCTTTCTTT. Translating gives CASSLVWNTEAFF.

This clone has only a few counts. The junction departs from germline at one end; a sequencing error may be responsible. The chain employs TRBV6-6 and TRBJ2-7; no definite D call. The CDR3 spans 13 residues. The germline V gene encodes CDR1 MNHNY and CDR2 SVGAGI (reference sequence). CDR3 residues: CASSYSVLCEQYF. CDR3 DNA: TGTGCCAGTAGTTACTCGGTCTTGTGCGAGCAGTACTTC.

The CDR3 region has the DNA TGTGCCAGCAGCTCCGGGACTAGAGACACAGATACGCAGTATTTT. It codes for CASSSGTRDTDTQYF. The chain carries TRBV11-2 and TRBJ2-3; 8 bases map to TRBD2. Germline loops: CDR1 SGHAT, CDR2 FQNNGV. Trimming cost V 4 bases and J 2 bases; bases outside gene matches: 5. The CDR3 is made up of 15 amino acids.

This clone has more than one count but fewer than ten. The germline gene is not matched at one end of the junction; a read error may be the cause. The rearrangement uses TRBV27 and TRBJ2-7, with a tentative D call TRBD2 (6 bases). Germline V gene data show CDR1 as MNHEY and CDR2 as SMNVEV (reference sequence). CDR3 length: 11 amino acids. The CDR3 is CAGSSVRGQYF. The CDR3 coding sequence is TGTGCCGGCAGTTCAGTGCGGGGGCAGTACTTC.

Comments on this clone: The conserved final phenylalanine or tryptophan is absent from the CDR3, which likely points to a read error. This chain uses TRBV4-2 with TRBJ2-2; D perhaps matches TRBD1 (5 bases). The germline V gene has CDR1 LGHNA and CDR2 YNFKEQ. The CDR3 spans 17 residues. V dropped 0 bases and J dropped 3 bases, with 14 bases sitting between them. In DNA form, the CDR3 reads TGTGCCAGCAGCCAAGATTGGGGCGCCACGTACACCGGGGAGCTGTTTTCT. This codes for CASSQDWGATYTGELFS.

This clone was counted at least ten times. The chain links TRBV19 to TRBJ1-1, with 7 bases lining up with TRBD1. This CDR3 spans 14 amino acids. Per the germline V gene, CDR1 is LNHDA and CDR2 is SQIVND (reference sequence). J was trimmed by 1 base and V by 6 bases; bases with no gene match: 5. The CDR3 DNA sequence: TGTGCCAGTAGCCCACAGGGGAAGAACACTGAAGCTTTCTTT. Translated, it gives CASSPQGKNTEAFF.

This clone was detected only a few times. V gene TRBV28 combines with J gene TRBJ1-5, with TRBD1 matching 7 bases. Germline trimming cut 5 bases from V and 7 bases from J; bases unmatched to any gene: 8. Germline V gene data show CDR1 as MDHEN and CDR2 as SYDVKM. The CDR3 covers 14 residues. The chain's CDR3 is CASSVPGQRQPQHF. DNA for the CDR3: TGTGCCAGCAGTGTGCCGGGACAGAGGCAGCCCCAGCATTTT.

This clone was seen at least ten times. The chain couples TRBV10-3 to TRBJ1-2; D unclear. V was cut by 3 bases and J by 6 bases, with 14 bases left in between. CDR1 and CDR2 (germline): ENHRY, SYGVKD. This CDR3 is 14 amino acids long. CDR3 amino acids: CAISDWQTNDGYTF. Here the CDR3 DNA reads TGTGCCATCAGTGACTGGCAGACCAACGATGGCTACACCTTC.

Worth noting for this clone: An end of the junction differs from the germline gene, which may be a read error. This chain connects TRBV7-2 to TRBJ2-5; 8 nucleotides align to TRBD2. The length of the CDR3 is 14 residues. Germline-derived CDR1 and CDR2 are SGHTA and FQGNSA. CDR3 protein: CASSPGLEGEIQYF. CDR3 DNA sequence: TGTGCCAGCAGTCCGGGACTAGAGGGAGAGATCCAGTACTTC.

This clone has at least ten counts. The rearrangement uses TRBV20-1 and TRBJ2-7; 14 nucleotides agree with TRBD2. The trim removed 5 bases at V and 0 bases at J, leaving 18 bases unmatched. The V gene's germline CDR1 is DFQATT and CDR2 SNEGSKA (reference sequence). The CDR3 has 20 amino acids. CDR3 in amino acids: CSAHPGLAGAPGLSSYEQYF. CDR3 in DNA: TGCAGTGCTCACCCGGGACTAGCGGGAGCCCCCGGCCTAAGCTCCTACGAGCAGTACTTC.

This clone was counted between two and nine times. Given a much more abundant clone one base away, this may be a read error. The chain links TRBV6-2 or TRBV6-3 to TRBJ2-1, with 10 positions matching TRBD2. With V trimmed by 4 bases and J by 9 bases, 15 bases remained unmatched. Germline V gene data show CDR1 as MNHEY and CDR2 as SVGEGT. The CDR3 is made up of 17 amino acids. Written as DNA, the CDR3 is TGTGCCAGCAGTTCGCGCCATAGGCTAGCGGGAGAGAGTGAGCAGTTCTTC. This sequence encodes CASSSRHRLAGESEQFF.

The V gene is TRBV11-1, the J gene TRBJ2-7, with 9 bases lining up with TRBD1. Germline CDR1 and CDR2: SGHAT and FQDESV (reference sequence). Losses at the gene ends were 4 bases for V and 3 bases for J; bases not matched to a gene: 13. This CDR3 has 17 residues. CDR3 coding DNA: TGTGCCAGCAGCTCATTTCATACAGGGGGCCCGAACTACGAGCAGTACTTC. Protein sequence: CASSSFHTGGPNYEQYF.

This clone was seen repeatedly, ten times or more. The chain has TRBV28 and TRBJ2-3, with a tentative D call TRBD1 (5 bases). Trimming took 3 bases from V and 7 from J, leaving 20 bases between them. This CDR3 spans 16 amino acids. CDR1 MDHEN and CDR2 SYDVKM come from the germline V gene. The CDR3 nucleotides are TGTGCCAGCAGTTTCCCAAACCGCCCAGGGATAAATACGCAGTATTTT. It is translated as CASSFPNRPGINTQYF.

This clone was recorded at least ten times. This chain joins TRBV5-4 and TRBJ1-2; no clear D gene. Trimming pared 2 bases from V and 7 bases from J, leaving 12 bases between. Looked up from germline, CDR1 is SGHNT and CDR2 is YYREEE (reference sequence). This CDR3 has 13 residues. CDR3 in DNA: TGTGCCAGCAGCTTCGGCGGGGTTTTTGGCTACACCTTC. Translated, it gives CASSFGGVFGYTF.

This clone was recorded a few times. The chain links TRBV2 to TRBJ2-7; D remains ambiguous. CDR1 and CDR2 (germline): SNHLY, FYNNEI. This CDR3 region has 13 residues. Trimming shortened V by 8 bases and J by 3 bases, and 14 bases separated the two germline ends. The DNA of the CDR3 is TGTGCCAGCCGGAATAAAGCCATCTACGAGCAGTACTTC. Protein product: CASRNKAIYEQYF.

This clone is categorized as medium-sized. The CDR3 region is CASSYKENTEAFF. CDR3 coding DNA: TGTGCCAGCAGCTACAAGGAGAACACTGAAGCTTTCTTT. The chain joins TRBV6-2 or TRBV6-3 to TRBJ1-1; the D is unclear. Looked up from germline, CDR1 is MNHEY and CDR2 is SVGEGT. Trimming took 6 bases from V and 1 from J, leaving 9 bases between them. CDR3 size: 13 residues.

There are many counts of this clone. The chain has TRBV28 and TRBJ1-5; unclear D gene. Trimming shortened V by 2 bases and J by 3 bases, and 11 bases separated the two germline ends. In germline, CDR1 is MDHEN, CDR2 SYDVKM. The CDR3 has 15 amino acids. The CDR3: CASSLGAANNQPQHF. The DNA for the CDR3 is TGTGCCAGCAGTTTAGGCGCAGCGAACAATCAGCCCCAGCATTTT.

This clone was recorded many times. This chain joins TRBV6-1 and TRBJ1-5; no reliable D call. Trimming took off 2 bases at V and 7 bases at J, with 9 bases between the two ends. Germline CDR1 MNHNS, CDR2 SASEGT. This CDR3 has 13 residues. Here the CDR3 DNA reads TGTGCCAGCAGTGAATCCGCAGAGCAGCCCCAGCATTTT. Translated, it gives CASSESAEQPQHF.

This clone appeared a few times. V usage is TRBV28 and J usage is TRBJ1-5; TRBD1 aligns across 7 bases. Trimming cost V 2 bases and J 6 bases; bases outside gene matches: 7. The CDR3 covers 15 residues. Germline lookup yields CDR1 MDHEN and CDR2 SYDVKM. Written as DNA, the CDR3 is TGTGCCAGCAGTTTAGGAGGACAGGAGGTTCAGCCCCAGCATTTT. This encodes CASSLGGQEVQPQHF.

This chain connects TRBV6-2 or TRBV6-3 to TRBJ2-1; D may be TRBD2 (5 bases). With 2 bases removed from V and 1 base from J, the gap between germline ends came to 15 bases. The CDR3 spans 17 residues. CDR1 and CDR2 (germline): MNHEY, SVGEGT. CDR3 in DNA: TGTGCCAGCAGTTACGCTATCTGGAGAGGGTCCTACAATGAGCAGTTCTTC. Its translation: CASSYAIWRGSYNEQFF.

This clone showed up many times. The rearrangement links TRBV7-9 to TRBJ1-4; D is unresolved. The CDR3 consists of 15 residues. V was pared by 5 bases and J by 8 bases, with 18 bases between. Germline CDR1 reads SEHNR; CDR2 reads FQNEAQ (reference sequence). The CDR3 is CASSPGPSQREKLFF. The CDR3 nucleotides are TGTGCCAGCAGCCCCGGACCCTCTCAGCGGGAAAAACTGTTTTTT.

This clone was observed many times. The rearrangement links TRBV15 to TRBJ2-3; no firm D call. Trimming shortened V by 2 bases and J by 0 bases, and 3 bases separated the two germline ends. CDR3 length equals 13 residues. The V gene's germline CDR1 is LNHNV and CDR2 YYDKDF (reference sequence). CDR3 coding DNA: TGTGCCACCAGCAGATATAGCACAGATACGCAGTATTTT. Its translation: CATSRYSTDTQYF. Complete variable domain (other parts from reference TRBV15 and TRBJ2-3): DAMVIQNPRYQVTQFGKPVTLSCSQTLNHNVMYWYQQKSSQAPKLLFHYYDKDFNNEADTPDNFQSRRPNTSFCFLDIRSPGLGDTAMYLCATSRYSTDTQYFGPGTRLTVL.

About this clone itself: An end of the junction differs from the germline gene, which may be a read error. This chain joins TRBV6-2 or TRBV6-3 and TRBJ2-2; a possible D gene is TRBD1 (6 bases). The length of the CDR3 is 16 residues. The germline gives CDR1 MNHEY, CDR2 SVGEGT. The CDR3 coding sequence is TGTGCCAGCATCCGACAGGACAGTCCGGACACCGGGGACCTGTTTTTT. Amino acid sequence: CASIRQDSPDTGDLFF.

This clone has only a few counts. A much larger clone sits a single nucleotide away, making a read error possible. The chain has TRBV6-2 or TRBV6-3 and TRBJ2-1; D tentatively reads TRBD1 or TRBD2 (6 bases each). Germline V lookup: CDR1 MNHEY, CDR2 SVGEGT. CDR3 length equals 20 residues. Deletions cut 0 bases from V and 8 bases from J, with 29 bases between. CDR3 bases: TGTGCCAGCAGTTACTCTTTCGTCAGGGGAGGTTGGGGAGTAGTCGATGAGCAGTTCTTC. Its translation: CASSYSFVRGGWGVVDEQFF.

This clone was counted at least ten times. V gene TRBV30 combines with J gene TRBJ1-3; 7 nucleotides match TRBD1. The CDR3 is 14 residues long. CDR1 is GTSNPN, CDR2 SVGIG, per germline (reference sequence). V shed 0 bases and J 4 bases; nucleotides not matched to a gene: 3. Here the CDR3 DNA reads TGTGCCTGGAGTGTAGGGGGCCTCGGAAACACCATATATTTT. Translation gives CAWSVGGLGNTIYF.

This clone was seen ten or more times. The chain is built from TRBV10-2 and TRBJ2-6; D ambiguous. CDR1 is WSHSY, CDR2 SAAADI, per germline. The length of the CDR3 is 14 residues. V was cut by 8 bases and J by 1 base, with 9 bases left in between. CDR3 DNA: TGCGCCAGCCTTCACTCTTCTGGGGCCAACGTCCTGACTTTC. Its translation is CASLHSSGANVLTF.

Turning to this clone: This may be a read error, as it is one base from a much larger clone. The rearrangement links TRBV28 to TRBJ1-1, with unresolved D. CDR1 and CDR2 (germline): MDHEN, SYDVKM. The CDR3 is made up of 14 amino acids. Trimming cost V 5 bases and J 4 bases, with 14 bases left between them. The CDR3 is CASSVRRTSTEAFF. The CDR3, as DNA: TGTGCCAGCAGTGTGCGACGGACGAGCACTGAAGCTTTCTTT.

DNA of the CDR3: TGTGCCAGCAGTTCGCCTACAGGGGTCGGTGAGCAGTACTTC. This codes for CASSSPTGVGEQYF. The genes are TRBV28 and TRBJ2-7, with TRBD1 matching over 7 bases. Losses at the gene ends were 4 bases for V and 7 bases for J; bases not matched to a gene: 10. This CDR3 has 14 residues. The germline gives CDR1 MDHEN, CDR2 SYDVKM.

The V call is TRBV7-3, the J call TRBJ2-1; no clear D gene. The germline V and J ends were trimmed by 2 bases and 1 base, with 9 bases remaining between them. The CDR3 totals 15 residues. Germline CDR1 is SGHTA and CDR2 is FQGTGA. The CDR3 bases are TGTGCCAGCAGCTTATCTGTGGATTCCTACAATGAGCAGTTCTTC. It specifies CASSLSVDSYNEQFF.

V and J are TRBV20-1 and TRBJ2-7; a weak D match, TRBD2 (6 bases). The CDR3 covers 13 residues. From germline, CDR1 is DFQATT and CDR2 SNEGSKA (reference sequence). V was shortened by 5 bases and J by 10 bases, with 21 bases between the two germline ends. As DNA, the CDR3 is TGCAGTGCTGCCCCCGTGACTAGAGGTGATCAGTACTTC. This sequence encodes CSAAPVTRGDQYF.